Here is one T cell receptor (beta chain) with its context. The data were taken from a study of blood T cell repertoires in COVID-19. Generated by immunoSEQ multiplex PCR, the TCRdb table keeps only in-frame clones and is missing some. The sample has about 110,000 clones; less than 75% are singletons. The CDR3 length is 14 residues. J was trimmed by 3 bases and V by 4 bases; bases with no gene match: 4. Germline CDR1 and CDR2: SGHRS and YFSETQ. V gene TRBV5-1 combines with J gene TRBJ2-3; 8 bases are a match to TRBD1. Material: peripheral blood. The receptor was isolated from a woman in her 40s with acute or convalescent COVID-19. The CDR3 nucleotides read TGCGCCAGCAGCCCGGGACAGGAGACAGATACGCAGTATTTT. This codes for CASSPGQETDTQYF.